Listed below are T cell receptor beta chains from one sample, sequenced in a study of blood T cell repertoires in COVID-19. Generated by immunoSEQ multiplex PCR, the TCRdb table keeps only in-frame clones and is missing some. The repertoire consists of some 370,000 clones, with roughly nine tenths occurring once and the leading ten covering around 1.3%. Material for sequencing was peripheral blood. The source of these receptors is a man aged 35 to 55 with acute or convalescent COVID-19. Each CDR3 is given with its conserved first and last residue. A D gene is named only where the DNA matches it firmly. Clone size is shown for a subset of rows, as once, few, many or a class of expanded clone.

V	J	size	D	DNA	CDR3
TRBV27	TRBJ1-2	few	.	TGTGCCAGCAGTTTGACACCTGCTAACTATGGCTACACCTTC	CASSLTPANYGYTF
TRBV5-1	TRBJ2-2	.	TRBD1	TGCGCCAGCAGCTTGTGGGACAGGGGTAGAACCGGGGAGCTGTTTTTT	CASSLWDRGRTGELFF
TRBV6-5	TRBJ1-1	once	TRBD1	TGTGCCAGCAGTTCAAACAGGGGAGGCACTGAAGCTTTCTTT	CASSSNRGGTEAFF
TRBV28	TRBJ1-5	.	.	TGTGCCAGCAGTTGGAGAGGCAATCAGCCCCAGCATTTT	CASSWRGNQPQHF
TRBV5-4	TRBJ2-3	.	.	TGTGCCAGCAGCCCAACGGCGGGCACAGATACGCAGTATTTT	CASSPTAGTDTQYF
TRBV5-4	TRBJ2-1	.	.	TGTGCCAGCAGCTTGGCCTTGTTGACAGGAGGTGAGCAGTTCTTC	CASSLALLTGGEQFF
TRBV10-3	TRBJ2-1	.	TRBD2	TGTGCCATCAGTGAGTCAGCTAGCGGGAGGGGTATGAAAAATGAGCAGTTCTTC	CAISESASGRGMKNEQFF
TRBV4-2	TRBJ1-2	.	.	TGTGCCAGCAGCCGGGAGATAAACTATGGCTACACCTTC	CASSREINYGYTF
TRBV5-1	TRBJ2-5	.	TRBD2	TGCGCCAGCAGCTTAGGGCCAGCGGGGGGTCAAGAGACCCAGTACTTC	CASSLGPAGGQETQYF
TRBV14	TRBJ1-2	.	TRBD1	TGTGCCAGCAGCCCGACTACAGGGGACTATGGCTACACCTTC	CASSPTTGDYGYTF
TRBV4-1	TRBJ2-2	.	.	TGCGCCAGCAGCCAAGACAGGGTAACCGGGGAGCTGTTTTTT	CASSQDRVTGELFF
TRBV14	TRBJ2-6	.	.	TGTGCCAGCAGCCTTCCTCGGGGTGGAGGGGGCACGACTTCTGGGGCCAACGTCCTGACTTTC	CASSLPRGGGGTTSGANVLTF
TRBV6-2/TRBV6-3	TRBJ2-3	.	.	TGTGCCAGCAGTTCCGGGGTCACAGATACGCAGTATTTT	CASSSGVTDTQYF